These 16 T cell receptor beta chains share one sample of origin, sequenced in a study of T cell repertoires in cytomegalovirus infection. TCRdb processed the reads anew with MiXCR; each CDR3 protein has one entry. The sample contains some 500,000 distinct CDR3 sequences, 30% to 40% of which appear only once. Their recognized antigens are unknown. The sample was cultured PBMCs, taken from culture after CMV antigen stimulation. The receptors here all came from a human donor in good health (CMV status not recorded). Some clones in this sample may be carry-over from other donors' samples.

The V gene is TRBV12-3 or TRBV12-4, the J gene TRBJ1-2; TRBD1 matches at 8 bases. V was pared by 4 bases and J by 7 bases, with 8 bases of the junction left unmatched. The CDR3 runs to 14 residues. CDR3 sequence reads: CASSSLQGVGGYTF. The CDR3 DNA is TGTGCCAGCAGTTCATTACAGGGGGTGGGTGGCTACACCTTC.

This clonotype was observed at least ten times. J is TRBJ1-1 and V is TRBV12-3 or TRBV12-4, with no clear D. The CDR3 runs 14 residues. V was cut by 8 bases and J by 1 base, with 14 bases left in between. The CDR3 DNA sequence: TGTGCCAGCTCTCGGGCGACGACGAACACTGAAGCTTTCTTT. It is translated as CASSRATTNTEAFF.

The DNA for the CDR3 is TGTGCCACCAGTGACCTCACTAGAGATACGCAGTATTTT. Residues: CATSDLTRDTQYF. The rearrangement joins TRBV24-1 to TRBJ2-3; D perhaps matches TRBD2 (5 bases). V was pared by 4 bases and J by 5 bases, with 9 bases between. Germline loops: CDR1 KGHDR, CDR2 SFDVKD. This CDR3 is built from 13 residues.

The V and J genes are TRBV11-2 and TRBJ2-1; 9 positions agree with TRBD2. Germline lookup yields CDR1 SGHAT and CDR2 FQNNGV. The CDR3 is 16 residues long. The trim removed 1 base at V and 7 bases at J, leaving 8 bases unmatched. The CDR3, as DNA: TGTGCCAGCAGCTTAGGGGCGGGAGGGCGAAATAATGAGCAGTTCTTC. This sequence encodes CASSLGAGGRNNEQFF.

The V call is TRBV11-2, the J call TRBJ1-1; D gene ambiguous. Trimming left V 6 bases short and J 0 bases short, with 20 bases between. In germline, CDR1 is SGHAT, CDR2 FQNNGV. The CDR3 consists of 17 residues. This CDR3 is CASSWMVARTVNTEAFF. CDR3 coding DNA: TGTGCCAGCAGTTGGATGGTGGCCAGGACGGTGAACACTGAAGCTTTCTTT.

This chain uses TRBV12-3 or TRBV12-4 with TRBJ2-3; 8 nucleotides match TRBD2. The CDR3 totals 17 residues. Trimming took 5 bases from V and 4 from J; bases not matched to a gene: 14. CDR3 in DNA: TGTGCCAGCAGTCCGCCTTTAGCGGGATTGGGGGCAGATACGCAGTATTTT. Its protein is CASSPPLAGLGADTQYF.

The rearrangement uses TRBV7-8 and TRBJ2-1; TRBD2 matches at 11 bases. The J segment lost 1 base and the V segment lost 5 bases, leaving 7 bases of the junction unmatched. The CDR3 runs to 17 residues. The germline V gene has CDR1 SGHVS and CDR2 FQNEAQ. CDR3 protein: CASSLRLAGRSYNEQFF. The CDR3 DNA follows: TGTGCCAGCAGCCTCCGACTAGCGGGAAGATCCTACAATGAGCAGTTCTTC.

The gene calls are TRBV7-8 and TRBJ1-6; a weak D match, TRBD1 (5 bases). There are 15 residues in the CDR3. In germline, CDR1 is SGHVS, CDR2 FQNEAQ. V was pared by 6 bases and J by 7 bases, with 16 bases between. CDR3 DNA sequence: TGTGCCAGCAGGCGACCCGGGACGAACAATTCACCCCTCCACTTT. Protein product: CASRRPGTNNSPLHF.

The rearrangement uses TRBV7-2 and TRBJ2-1, with D maybe TRBD1 (5 bases). In germline, CDR1 is SGHTA, CDR2 FQGNSA. This CDR3 contains 13 residues. Trimming left V 5 bases short and J 6 bases short, with 11 bases between. CDR3 sequence reads: CASSLNRGNEQFF. The CDR3 DNA reads as TGTGCCAGCAGCCTAAATAGGGGCAATGAGCAGTTCTTC.

There are a few counts of this clonotype. The chain combines TRBV13 with TRBJ1-1; D may be TRBD1 (5 bases). Per the germline V gene, CDR1 is PRHDT and CDR2 is FYEKMQ (reference sequence). The CDR3 is 13 residues long. V gave up 5 bases and J gave up 3 bases, with 10 bases separating them. The CDR3 here is CASSPGTDTEAFF. The CDR3 DNA reads TGTGCCAGCAGCCCCGGGACGGACACTGAAGCTTTCTTT.

The CDR3, as DNA: TGTGCCAGCAGGGATCCCGACTGGAAAGAGACCCAGTACTTC. Amino acids: CASRDPDWKETQYF. The chain employs TRBV2 and TRBJ2-5; no definite D call. V gave up 6 bases and J gave up 3 bases, with 14 bases separating them. The germline V gene has CDR1 SNHLY and CDR2 FYNNEI. The CDR3 runs 14 residues.

V is TRBV29-1 and J is TRBJ2-1; tentatively, D is TRBD2 (6 bases). Germline CDR1 and CDR2: SQVTM and ANQGSEA. V dropped 6 bases and J dropped 5 bases, with 11 bases sitting between them. This CDR3 contains 12 residues. In DNA, the CDR3 is TGCAGCGTGGGACTCCGGCACAATGAGCAGTTCTTC. Translation gives CSVGLRHNEQFF.

Of note for this clonotype: One end of the junction fails to match germline, which may point to a read error. The genes are TRBV28 and TRBJ2-1; D not resolved. The CDR3 spans 13 residues. Per germline, CDR1 MDHEN and CDR2 SYDVKM. CDR3 in amino acids: CASRFSRLAPILF. Here the CDR3 DNA reads TGTGCCAGCAGGTTCTCAAGACTGGCTCCTATACTCTTC.

The chain recombines TRBV14 with TRBJ2-1; 9 bases align to TRBD2. The CDR3 sequence is 16 residues long. Germline V gives CDR1 SGHDN, CDR2 FVKESK. With V trimmed by 2 bases and J by 1 base, 3 bases remained unmatched. CDR3 nucleotides: TGTGCCAGCAGCCAACCCGGACTAGCGTCCTACAATGAGCAGTTCTTC. Amino acids: CASSQPGLASYNEQFF.

This clonotype was counted between two and nine times. The chain links TRBV6-6 to TRBJ2-1; a possible D gene is TRBD2 (5 bases). The ends were cut back, 5 bases at V and 0 bases at J, with 14 bases in the middle. This CDR3 has 16 residues. The germline V gene encodes CDR1 MNHNY and CDR2 SVGAGI (reference sequence). CDR3: CASSGSSGLSYNEQFF. In DNA form, the CDR3 reads TGTGCCAGCAGTGGGTCGAGCGGCCTCTCCTACAATGAGCAGTTCTTC.

This clonotype was recorded at least ten times. The rearrangement uses TRBV7-2 and TRBJ1-5; no firm D call. Trimming stripped 4 bases from V and 7 bases from J, with 20 bases between. Germline CDR1 is SGHTA and CDR2 is FQGNSA. CDR3 length equals 16 residues. The CDR3 DNA reads as TGTGCCAGCAGCTCTTTTGCAACCGCTGTTAGACAGCCCCAGCATTTT. Protein sequence: CASSSFATAVRQPQHF.